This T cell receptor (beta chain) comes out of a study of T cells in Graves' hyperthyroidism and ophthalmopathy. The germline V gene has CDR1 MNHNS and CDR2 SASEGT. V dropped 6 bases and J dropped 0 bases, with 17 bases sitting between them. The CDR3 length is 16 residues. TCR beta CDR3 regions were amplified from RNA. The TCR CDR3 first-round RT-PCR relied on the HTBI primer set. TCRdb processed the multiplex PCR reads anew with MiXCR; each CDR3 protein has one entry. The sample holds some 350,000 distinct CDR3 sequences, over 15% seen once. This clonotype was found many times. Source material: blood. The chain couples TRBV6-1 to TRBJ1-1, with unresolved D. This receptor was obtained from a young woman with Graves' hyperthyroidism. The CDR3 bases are TGTGCCAGCAGCCCCTTACGGTTGCTCATGAACACTGAAGCTTTCTTT. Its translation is CASSPLRLLMNTEAFF.